A single sample is the source of the 26 T cell receptor beta chains below, sequenced in a study of blood T cell repertoires in COVID-19. TCRdb keeps only in-frame clones here, not all; method: immunoSEQ multiplex PCR. The sample includes about 120,000 clones, 82% seen only once; the top ten take 3.5% to 5.5%. Sequenced input: peripheral blood. The receptors were sampled from a woman between 65 and 79 years old with acute or convalescent COVID-19.

The V and J genes are TRBV7-9 and TRBJ2-3; D is unclear. The CDR3 loop spans 15 amino acids. The germline V gene encodes CDR1 SEHNR and CDR2 FQNEAQ (reference sequence). Trimming cost V 1 base and J 1 base, with 9 bases left between them. This CDR3 reads CASSLGGAGTDTQYF. The CDR3 nucleotides are TGTGCCAGCAGCTTAGGAGGTGCCGGCACAGATACGCAGTATTTT.

The chain combines TRBV24-1 with TRBJ1-1, with D possibly being TRBD1 (6 bases). The V gene lost 2 bases and the J gene lost 4 bases, with 16 bases spanning the gap. CDR1 and CDR2 from the germline V gene are KGHDR and SFDVKD. CDR3 length: 16 residues. This chain's CDR3 is CATSDSGGGGTTEAFF. CDR3 DNA: TGTGCCACCAGTGATTCCGGGGGAGGGGGAACCACTGAAGCTTTCTTT.

The V call is TRBV2, the J call TRBJ2-2; TRBD1 matches 7 bases. The CDR3 loop spans 15 amino acids. Germline V gives CDR1 SNHLY, CDR2 FYNNEI. V lost 5 bases, J lost 7 bases, and 10 bases stayed unmatched. CDR3 sequence: CASSSYRGFNGELFF. The DNA for the CDR3 is TGTGCCAGCAGTTCCTACAGGGGATTTAACGGGGAGCTGTTTTTT.

The genes are TRBV7-2 and TRBJ1-1; D is undetermined. Trimming took 0 bases from V and 0 from J, leaving 8 bases between them. The CDR3 is 15 residues long. Per the germline V gene, CDR1 is SGHTA and CDR2 is FQGNSA. CDR3 in DNA: TGTGCCAGCAGCTTAGCCCATAACATGAACACTGAAGCTTTCTTT. This sequence encodes CASSLAHNMNTEAFF.

This clone showed up just once. The J gene is TRBJ1-2, the V gene TRBV6-5, with D unresolved. Per germline, CDR1 MNHEY and CDR2 SVGAGI. The CDR3 is made up of 13 amino acids. Trimming removed 4 bases from V and 0 bases from J, with 6 bases in between. The CDR3 is CASSSGANYGYTF. The DNA of the CDR3 is TGTGCCAGCAGTTCGGGAGCTAACTATGGCTACACCTTC.

The genes are TRBV5-5 and TRBJ1-1; TRBD1 is a possible D gene (5 bases). This CDR3 has 13 residues. V was trimmed by 4 bases and J by 5 bases, leaving 12 bases between them. Germline CDR1 and CDR2: SGHKS and YYEKEE (reference sequence). Here the CDR3 reads CASSAVQGTEAFF. Here the CDR3 DNA reads TGTGCCAGCAGCGCGGTTCAGGGTACTGAAGCTTTCTTT.

The rearrangement uses TRBV4-2 and TRBJ1-5; the D gene is possibly TRBD1 (6 bases). V gave up 0 bases and J gave up 1 base, with 10 bases separating them. Germline V gives CDR1 LGHNA, CDR2 YNFKEQ. CDR3 length equals 16 residues. The CDR3 region has the DNA TGTGCCAGCAGCCAAGATACGGGGGGCAGCAATCAGCCCCAGCATTTT. Amino acids: CASSQDTGGSNQPQHF.

The rearrangement uses TRBV10-3 and TRBJ1-1; TRBD1 might be the D (5 bases). The V and J ends lost 7 bases and 1 base respectively, with 10 bases between them. The CDR3 spans 13 residues. Germline V gene lookup returns CDR1 ENHRY and CDR2 SYGVKD. The CDR3 DNA is TGTGCCATCACTACGACAGAGAACACTGAAGCTTTCTTT. Translation gives CAITTTENTEAFF.

The chain uses TRBV3-1 (or the pseudogene TRBV3-2) and TRBJ2-7; unclear D gene. Trimming removed 0 bases at V and 7 bases at J, with 13 bases between. The CDR3 is 14 residues long. Germline CDR1 reads LGHDT; CDR2 reads YNNKEL (reference sequence). The CDR3 loop reads CASSQDLNPGEQYV. CDR3 nucleotides: TGTGCCAGCAGCCAAGATCTCAACCCCGGGGAGCAGTACGTC.

The J gene is TRBJ2-3, the V gene TRBV6-5, with 8 bases identical to TRBD1. The V gene end was trimmed by 1 base and the J gene end by 3 bases; junction bases not matched to a gene: 0. Germline assignment: CDR1 MNHEY and CDR2 SVGAGI. CDR3 length: 14 amino acids. CDR3 loop: CASSYWDRTDTQYF. The CDR3 region has the DNA TGTGCCAGCAGTTACTGGGACAGGACAGATACGCAGTATTTT.

The rearrangement uses TRBV4-2 and TRBJ2-6, with 7 bases that match TRBD1. V lost 0 bases and J lost 0; bases outside the gene matches: 8. Germline V gives CDR1 LGHNA, CDR2 YNFKEQ. The CDR3 covers 19 residues. Here the CDR3 DNA reads TGTGCCAGCAGCCAAGATCCTTTGACAGGGTTCTCTGGGGCCAACGTCCTGACTTTC. The encoded protein is CASSQDPLTGFSGANVLTF.

The CDR3 is CAISEQGGEHTEAFF. In DNA form, the CDR3 reads TGTGCCATCAGTGAGCAGGGAGGAGAGCACACTGAAGCTTTCTTT. The chain couples TRBV10-3 to TRBJ1-1, with a possible D match to TRBD1 (5 bases). The V gene lost 2 bases and the J gene lost 3 bases, with 13 bases spanning the gap. This CDR3 contains 15 residues. From germline, CDR1 is ENHRY and CDR2 SYGVKD.

This chain uses TRBV7-9 with TRBJ1-2; D may be TRBD1 (6 bases). The CDR3 covers 13 residues. Trimming removed 4 bases from V and 4 bases from J, with 10 bases in between. Germline CDR1 SEHNR, CDR2 FQNEAQ (reference sequence). The CDR3 protein is CASSSETGYGYTF. The CDR3 DNA is TGTGCCAGCAGCTCAGAGACAGGCTATGGCTACACCTTC. Using reference TRBV7-9 and TRBJ1-2 for the parts outside the CDR3, the full variable domain is DTGVSQNPRHKITKRGQNVTFRCDPISEHNRLYWYRQTLGQGPEFLTYFQNEAQLEKSRLLSDRFSAERPKGSFSTLEIQRTEQGDSAMYLCASSSETGYGYTFGSGTRLTVV.

This CDR3 is CASSQAGALGGELFF. For the CDR3, the DNA is TGTGCCAGCAGCCAAGCAGGGGCACTTGGCGGGGAGCTGTTTTTT. The rearrangement links TRBV14 to TRBJ2-2, with a possible D match to TRBD1 (6 bases). V was clipped by 1 base and J by 7 bases, with 13 bases between them. The V gene's germline CDR1 is SGHDN and CDR2 FVKESK. The length of the CDR3 is 15 residues.

V gene TRBV9 combines with J gene TRBJ2-1; no clear D gene. Germline V lookup: CDR1 SGDLS, CDR2 YYNGEE. This CDR3 is 17 amino acids long. Trimming shortened V by 4 bases and J by 0 bases, and 17 bases separated the two germline ends. CDR3 in amino acids: CASSPTFGRSSYNEQFF. CDR3 sequence (DNA): TGTGCCAGCAGCCCAACGTTTGGGCGAAGCTCCTACAATGAGCAGTTCTTC. Complete variable domain (other parts from reference TRBV9 and TRBJ2-1): DSGVTQTPKHLITATGQRVTLRCSPRSGDLSVYWYQQSLDQGLQFLIQYYNGEERAKGNILERFSAQQFPDLHSELNLSSLELGDSALYFCASSPTFGRSSYNEQFFGPGTRLTVL.

The rearrangement links TRBV5-8 to TRBJ2-5; 13 bases agree with TRBD2. CDR3 length: 16 amino acids. With V trimmed by 4 bases and J by 1 base, 4 bases remained unmatched. From germline, CDR1 is SGHTS and CDR2 YDEGEE. The CDR3 loop reads CASSAGLAGTQETQYF. CDR3 nucleotide sequence: TGTGCCAGCAGCGCGGGACTAGCGGGGACCCAAGAGACCCAGTACTTC. Full variable domain (outside the CDR3, taken from reference TRBV5-8 and TRBJ2-5): EAGVTQSPTHLIKTRGQQATLRCSPISGHTSVYWYQQALGLGLQFLLWYDEGEERNRGNFPPRFSGRQFPNYSSELNVNALELEDSALYLCASSAGLAGTQETQYFGPGTRLLVL.

The chain recombines TRBV4-1 with TRBJ2-1; 11 nucleotides line up with TRBD2. J lost 7 bases, V lost 5 bases, and 7 bases had no gene match. Germline V gene sequence: CDR1 MGHRA, CDR2 YSYEKL. There are 15 residues in the CDR3. DNA of the CDR3: TGCGCCAGCAGCACCGGGACTAGCGGAGTTAATGAGCAGTTCTTC. Amino acids: CASSTGTSGVNEQFF.

V and J are TRBV5-1 and TRBJ2-3; TRBD2 aligns across 12 bases. Germline V gene lookup returns CDR1 SGHRS and CDR2 YFSETQ. Unmatched junction bases numbered 5, after V lost 1 base and J lost 2 bases. CDR3 size: 17 residues. The CDR3 is CASSLLAGGRNTDTQYF. The CDR3 bases are TGCGCCAGCAGCTTGCTAGCGGGGGGGCGCAACACAGATACGCAGTATTTT.

This chain uses TRBV7-2 with TRBJ2-7; possible D gene TRBD1, 5 bases. The CDR3 has 16 residues. The germline V gene has CDR1 SGHTA and CDR2 FQGNSA. V dropped 5 bases and J dropped 3 bases, with 20 bases sitting between them. The CDR3 sequence is CASSPWAAGINYEQYF. The CDR3 DNA follows: TGTGCCAGCAGCCCATGGGCGGCAGGGATCAACTACGAGCAGTACTTC.

This clone was detected once. CDR3 amino acids: CASSPNRIRETNTEAFF. CDR3 in DNA: TGTGCCAGCAGCCCCAACAGGATCAGGGAAACGAACACTGAAGCTTTCTTT. The chain couples TRBV7-8 to TRBJ1-1; maybe TRBD1 (5 bases). The CDR3 has 17 residues. Germline assignment: CDR1 SGHVS and CDR2 FQNEAQ. V was clipped by 5 bases and J by 1 base, with 20 bases between them.

This rearrangement joins TRBV7-2 to TRBJ2-3, with 11 nucleotides matching TRBD2. The junction had 11 bases not matched to a gene; V was cut back by 5 bases and J by 7 bases. Germline CDR1 and CDR2: SGHTA and FQGNSA. The CDR3 spans 16 residues. The CDR3 sequence: CASSPRVAGGLHTQYF. The CDR3 DNA follows: TGTGCCAGCAGCCCCCGGGTAGCGGGGGGGCTGCATACGCAGTATTTT.

The rearrangement uses TRBV12-3 or TRBV12-4 and TRBJ1-2, with 7 bases fitting TRBD1. After removal of 3 bases from V and 8 bases from J, the junction contained 3 bases not matched to a gene. The CDR3 runs to 12 residues. The CDR3 here is CASSLTGWGYTF. For the CDR3, the DNA is TGTGCCAGCAGTTTGACAGGGTGGGGCTACACCTTC.

This clone was picked up a small number of times. The chain recombines TRBV19 with TRBJ1-4; weak D call: TRBD1 (6 bases). From germline, CDR1 is LNHDA and CDR2 SQIVND (reference sequence). V lost 3 bases to trimming and J lost 8 bases, with 13 bases between them. The CDR3 is 14 residues long. CDR3 bases: TGTGCCAGTAGTATTCAGGGGTTCGCGGAAAAACTGTTTTTT. Protein: CASSIQGFAEKLFF. The whole variable domain, remainder taken from reference TRBV19 and TRBJ1-4, is DGGITQSPKYLFRKEGQNVTLSCEQNLNHDAMYWYRQDPGQGLRLIYYSQIVNDFQKGDIAEGYSVSREKKESFPLTVTSAQKNPTAFYLCASSIQGFAEKLFFGSGTQLSVL.

The CDR3 DNA follows: TGCAGTGCTAGTTCCGGGGCTAATGAAAAACTGTTTTTT. Protein: CSASSGANEKLFF. The genes are TRBV20-1 and TRBJ1-4; D uncertain. Trimming stripped 3 bases from V and 3 bases from J, with 8 bases between. Per germline, CDR1 DFQATT and CDR2 SNEGSKA (reference sequence). There are 13 residues in the CDR3.

The V and J genes are TRBV11-3 and TRBJ2-7; D might be TRBD1 (6 bases). Looked up from germline, CDR1 is SGHNT and CDR2 is YENEEA. V was shortened by 4 bases and J by 7 bases, with 11 bases between the two germline ends. The CDR3 runs 12 residues. The CDR3 loop reads CASSSGVREQYF. CDR3 DNA sequence: TGTGCCAGCAGCTCAGGGGTGCGGGAGCAGTACTTC.

The chain uses TRBV7-2 and TRBJ2-3; tentatively, D is TRBD1 (8 bases). The CDR3 runs to 16 residues. Germline CDR1 is SGHTA and CDR2 is FQGNSA. The V and J ends lost 3 bases and 1 base respectively, with 14 bases between them. The chain's CDR3 is CASSFGTGGGTDTQYF. CDR3 nucleotides: TGTGCCAGCAGCTTTGGTACAGGGGGGGGCACAGATACGCAGTATTTT.